Below, 23 T cell receptor beta chains from the same sample are listed, as sequenced in a study of blood T cell repertoires in COVID-19 (dated by TCRdb to 2019 to 2021). The library was built by means of the immunoSEQ multiplex PCR assay. Entries here come from immuneACCESS through TCRdb and include only in-frame sequences with V and J called. Some clones fail to appear in such tables; in the studies checked, an unresolved V gene covers under half of the shortfall, and the cause of the remainder is unknown. This sample is represented by over 250,000 clones; approximately 87% of them were singletons. The top ten constitute approximately 1.6% of the sample. Sequenced material: peripheral blood. Receptors originate from a woman aged 40 to 49 who had recovered from COVID-19.

The chain has TRBV13 and TRBJ2-7, with 8 bases matching TRBD1. Per the germline V gene, CDR1 is PRHDT and CDR2 is FYEKMQ (reference sequence). There are 14 residues in the CDR3. V was pared by 5 bases and J by 5 bases, with 8 bases of the junction left unmatched. The CDR3 protein is CASSPGTGKDEQYF. CDR3 nucleotide sequence: TGTGCCAGCAGCCCCGGGACAGGCAAGGACGAGCAGTACTTC.

This clone has a single count. The chain joins TRBV5-1 to TRBJ2-1; TRBD1 matches at 9 bases. This CDR3 spans 16 amino acids. CDR1 is SGHRS, CDR2 YFSETQ, per germline. J lost 7 bases, V lost 4 bases, and 12 bases had no gene match. For the CDR3, the DNA is TGCGCCAGCAGCCCAACAGGGGGCCTTGGTACGAATGAGCAGTTCTTC. Translating gives CASSPTGGLGTNEQFF.

The chain is built from TRBV27 and TRBJ2-2, with no clear D. The CDR3 extends over 12 amino acids. The germline V gene has CDR1 MNHEY and CDR2 SMNVEV (reference sequence). V was shortened by 5 bases and J by 9 bases, with 10 bases between the two germline ends. The CDR3, as DNA: TGTGCCAGCAGTCCCAGAGGTTGGGAGCTGTTTTTT. The encoded protein is CASSPRGWELFF.

The chain carries TRBV5-4 and TRBJ1-1, with 7 bases matching TRBD1. This CDR3 has 14 residues. After removal of 1 base from V and 5 bases from J, the junction contained 5 bases not matched to a gene. Germline V gene sequence: CDR1 SGHNT, CDR2 YYREEE (reference sequence). CDR3 in amino acids: CASSLSTGVTEAFF. In nucleotides, the CDR3 is TGTGCCAGCAGCTTGAGTACAGGGGTGACTGAAGCTTTCTTT.

This chain connects TRBV19 to TRBJ2-1; 9 bases are a match to TRBD1. Germline V lookup: CDR1 LNHDA, CDR2 SQIVND (reference sequence). This CDR3 has 15 residues. The V gene end was trimmed by 3 bases and the J gene end by 4 bases; junction bases not matched to a gene: 4. In nucleotides, the CDR3 is TGTGCCAGTAGTATCCCGGGACAGGGATACAATGAGCAGTTCTTC. This codes for CASSIPGQGYNEQFF.

The chain has TRBV7-2 and TRBJ2-5, with 11 bases aligning to TRBD2. The CDR3 contains 18 residues. Germline V gene lookup returns CDR1 SGHTA and CDR2 FQGNSA. With V trimmed by 4 bases and J by 5 bases, 15 bases remained unmatched. CDR3 nucleotides: TGTGCCAGCAGCTCCATAGCGGGGGGGCGACTATTAGTGGAGACCCAGTACTTC. Translated, it gives CASSSIAGGRLLVETQYF.

As for this clone: In the same sample, other DNA sequences code for this CDR3. V gene TRBV7-9 combines with J gene TRBJ1-5, with TRBD1 as a possible D gene (5 bases). V shed 2 bases and J shed 7 bases, with 9 bases lying between them. From germline, CDR1 is SEHNR and CDR2 FQNEAQ (reference sequence). The CDR3 runs to 13 residues. The CDR3: CASSLQGNQPQHF. The CDR3 DNA follows: TGTGCCAGCAGCTTACAGGGAAACCAGCCCCAGCATTTT.

V and J are TRBV4-1 and TRBJ2-7, with TRBD1 matching over 7 bases. The length of the CDR3 is 16 residues. V was pared by 0 bases and J by 4 bases, with 9 bases of the junction left unmatched. CDR1 MGHRA and CDR2 YSYEKL come from the germline V gene. Here the CDR3 DNA reads TGCGCCAGCAGCCAAGATTCACGGACAGGACCTTACGAGCAGTACTTC. Translation gives CASSQDSRTGPYEQYF.

This chain uses TRBV3-1 (or the pseudogene TRBV3-2) with TRBJ1-1; a possible D gene is TRBD1 (5 bases). CDR3 length: 14 residues. V was cut by 2 bases and J by 3 bases, with 10 bases left in between. The germline gives CDR1 LGHDT, CDR2 YNNKEL (reference sequence). The CDR3 DNA reads as TGTGCCAGCAGCCAATTGTCCAGGGACACTGAAGCTTTCTTT. It is translated as CASSQLSRDTEAFF.

This chain links TRBV3-1 (or the pseudogene TRBV3-2) with TRBJ1-2; TRBD1 agrees at 10 bases. The CDR3 consists of 13 residues. From germline, CDR1 is LGHDT and CDR2 YNNKEL (reference sequence). The ends lost 6 bases at V and 7 bases at J; junction bases unmatched: 5. This CDR3 is CASRRQGAGGYTF. The DNA for the CDR3 is TGTGCCAGCAGGCGACAGGGGGCGGGTGGCTACACCTTC.

V is TRBV9 and J is TRBJ2-3; the match to TRBD2 covers 11 bases. Germline CDR1 and CDR2: SGDLS and YYNGEE. After removal of 0 bases from V and 1 base from J, the junction contained 4 bases not matched to a gene. The CDR3 is 17 residues long. Here the CDR3 DNA reads TGTGCCAGCAGCGTAGGTAGCGGGGGGGCGGGCACAGATACGCAGTATTTT. Its translation is CASSVGSGGAGTDTQYF.

The chain has TRBV3-1 (or the pseudogene TRBV3-2) and TRBJ2-5; the D is unclear. CDR1 is LGHDT, CDR2 YNNKEL, per germline (reference sequence). V lost 4 bases, J lost 0 bases, and 15 bases lay in between. The CDR3 loop spans 16 amino acids. CDR3 DNA sequence: TGTGCCAGCAGCCCCCCCCGACCCGGGTACCAAGAGACCCAGTACTTC. The encoded protein is CASSPPRPGYQETQYF.

The chain is built from TRBV23-1 and TRBJ1-2; D not certain. TRBV23-1 is treated as an ORF (open reading frame) with a function not yet certain. Trimming removed 0 bases at V and 4 bases at J, with 18 bases between. The CDR3 contains 17 residues. CDR3 amino acids: CASSQSILREEAYGYTF. CDR3 DNA sequence: TGCGCCAGCAGTCAATCGATCCTCCGGGAGGAGGCCTATGGCTACACCTTC.

The CDR3 DNA reads as TGTGCCACCAGTGATTTGCTCGGGGGTAGCTATAATTCACCCCTCCACTTT. This translates into CATSDLLGGSYNSPLHF. The gene calls are TRBV24-1 and TRBJ1-6; perhaps TRBD1 as D (5 bases). The CDR3 length is 17 residues. V shed 0 bases and J shed 3 bases, with 11 bases lying between them. Germline CDR1 KGHDR, CDR2 SFDVKD.

A word on this clone: The sample has other DNA sequences that encode this CDR3 too. V and J are TRBV11-2 and TRBJ1-5; 7 bases agree with TRBD1. J lost 5 bases, V lost 0 bases, and 4 bases had no gene match. CDR1 and CDR2 (germline): SGHAT, FQNNGV. This CDR3 has 15 amino acids. CDR3 sequence (DNA): TGTGCCAGCAGCTTAGATAGGACAGGTTATCAGCCCCAGCATTTT. Protein product: CASSLDRTGYQPQHF.

The genes are TRBV4-1 and TRBJ2-7; D perhaps matches TRBD2 (5 bases). Deletions cut 1 base from V and 1 base from J, with 20 bases between. Germline V gene data show CDR1 as MGHRA and CDR2 as YSYEKL. This CDR3 comprises 18 residues. DNA of the CDR3: TGCGCCAGCAGCCAAGCACCGTTGCAGAGGGTCCTTTCCTACGAGCAGTACTTC. It specifies CASSQAPLQRVLSYEQYF.

The CDR3 is CASSLTSGGINEQFF. The CDR3 coding sequence is TGTGCCAGCAGTCTGACTAGCGGGGGGATCAATGAGCAGTTCTTC. The V call is TRBV2, the J call TRBJ2-1, with 13 bases lining up with TRBD2. With 5 bases clipped from V and 6 bases from J, the junction kept 4 bases outside the gene matches. The CDR3 is 15 amino acids. The germline V gene encodes CDR1 SNHLY and CDR2 FYNNEI.

This chain joins TRBV7-8 and TRBJ2-7; 8 nucleotides line up with TRBD1. The CDR3 spans 15 residues. After removal of 5 bases from V and 0 bases from J, the junction contained 6 bases not matched to a gene. Germline-derived CDR1 and CDR2 are SGHVS and FQNEAQ. The CDR3 loop reads CASSTTGTGSYEQYF. The CDR3 bases are TGTGCCAGCAGCACCACCGGGACAGGCTCCTACGAGCAGTACTTC.

This clone is a singleton in its sample. The chain is built from TRBV6-5 and TRBJ2-1; D might be TRBD2 (6 bases). This CDR3 spans 13 amino acids. Looked up from germline, CDR1 is MNHEY and CDR2 is SVGAGI. V dropped 6 bases and J dropped 4 bases, with 10 bases sitting between them. Written as DNA, the CDR3 is TGTGCCAGCAGCCCGGGACTTTACAATGAGCAGTTCTTC. This gives the protein CASSPGLYNEQFF.

The rearrangement joins TRBV5-4 to TRBJ2-5; 9 bases line up with TRBD1. Germline values: CDR1 SGHNT, CDR2 YYREEE (reference sequence). This CDR3 is 16 amino acids long. The CDR3 region is CASGANRGLQEETQYF. Written as DNA, the CDR3 is TGTGCTTCAGGGGCCAACAGGGGGCTACAGGAAGAGACCCAGTACTTC. The full variable domain, completed using reference TRBV5-4 and TRBJ2-5, is ETGVTQSPTHLIKTRGQQVTLRCSSQSGHNTVSWYQQALGQGPQFIFQYYREEENGRGNFPPRFSGLQFPNYSSELNVNALELDDSALYLCASGANRGLQEETQYFGPGTRLLVL.

The rearrangement uses TRBV4-2 and TRBJ1-3, with D unclear. Germline loops: CDR1 LGHNA, CDR2 YNFKEQ. V was trimmed by 0 bases and J by 0 bases, leaving 6 bases between them. The length of the CDR3 is 15 residues. This chain's CDR3 is CASSQDPSSGNTIYF. CDR3 bases: TGTGCCAGCAGCCAAGATCCGAGCTCTGGAAACACCATATATTTT.

This clone was seen just once. V is TRBV15 and J is TRBJ2-7, with 11 bases identical to TRBD2. CDR1 and CDR2 (germline): LNHNV, YYDKDF (reference sequence). This CDR3 has 16 residues. Losses at the gene ends were 3 bases for V and 3 bases for J; bases not matched to a gene: 7. The CDR3 spells CATSRGLADFSYEQYF. In nucleotides, the CDR3 is TGTGCCACCAGCAGGGGACTAGCGGACTTCAGCTACGAGCAGTACTTC. Full variable domain (outside the CDR3, taken from reference TRBV15 and TRBJ2-7): DAMVIQNPRYQVTQFGKPVTLSCSQTLNHNVMYWYQQKSSQAPKLLFHYYDKDFNNEADTPDNFQSRRPNTSFCFLDIRSPGLGDTAMYLCATSRGLADFSYEQYFGPGTRLTVT.

V gene TRBV9 combines with J gene TRBJ2-2, with TRBD1 matching over 9 bases. Germline V lookup: CDR1 SGDLS, CDR2 YYNGEE. This CDR3 is built from 15 residues. The ends lost 4 bases at V and 4 bases at J; junction bases unmatched: 5. As DNA, the CDR3 is TGTGCCAGCAGCCCGAGACAGGGGGGCACCGGGGAGCTGTTTTTT. Protein product: CASSPRQGGTGELFF. The full variable domain, its missing parts supplied by reference TRBV9 and TRBJ2-2, is DSGVTQTPKHLITATGQRVTLRCSPRSGDLSVYWYQQSLDQGLQFLIQYYNGEERAKGNILERFSAQQFPDLHSELNLSSLELGDSALYFCASSPRQGGTGELFFGEGSRLTVL.